This record looks at one TCR beta chain sequence and its context. Profiling relied on immunoSEQ multiplex PCR, and the TCRdb table lists in-frame clones only, not all of them. In the table there are hundreds of thousands of clones, roughly 89% of which are singletons. The data stem from a study of cytomegalovirus exposure and HLA in healthy donors. Trimming cost V 5 bases and J 8 bases; bases outside gene matches: 5. Germline V lookup: CDR1 SGHTA, CDR2 FQGNSA. This CDR3 is 14 amino acids long. The chain recombines TRBV7-2 with TRBJ1-6; 8 nucleotides match TRBD1. The material sequenced was PBMCs. This sequence was found in a man aged 18 to 30 in good health and CMV-seronegative. CDR3 amino acids: CASSQGASDSPLHF. As DNA, the CDR3 is TGTGCCAGCAGCCAGGGGGCGTCGGATTCACCCCTCCACTTT.